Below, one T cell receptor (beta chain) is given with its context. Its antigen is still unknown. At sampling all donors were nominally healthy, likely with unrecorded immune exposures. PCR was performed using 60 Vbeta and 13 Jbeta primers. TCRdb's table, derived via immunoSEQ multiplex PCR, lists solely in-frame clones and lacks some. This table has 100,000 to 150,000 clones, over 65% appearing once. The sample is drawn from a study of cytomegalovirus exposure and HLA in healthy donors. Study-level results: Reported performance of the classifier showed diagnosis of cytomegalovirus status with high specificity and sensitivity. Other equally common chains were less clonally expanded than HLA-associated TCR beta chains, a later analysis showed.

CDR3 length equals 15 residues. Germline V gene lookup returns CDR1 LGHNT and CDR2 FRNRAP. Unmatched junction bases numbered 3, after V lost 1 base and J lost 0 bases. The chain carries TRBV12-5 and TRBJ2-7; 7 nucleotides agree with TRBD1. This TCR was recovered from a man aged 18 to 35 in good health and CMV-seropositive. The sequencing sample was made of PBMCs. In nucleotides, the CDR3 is TGTGCTAGTGGTTTGGGACAGGGAGACTCCTACGAGCAGTACTTC. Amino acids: CASGLGQGDSYEQYF.